This TCR beta chain comes out of a study of blood T cells in healthy people across ages (dated by TCRdb to between 2015 and 2017). Context from the whole study: Template switching captured roughly one uniquely barcoded TCR beta cDNA molecule per two T cells in model experiments. To avoid experimental bias, donors of different ages were spread randomly across the sequencing lanes. The donors were divided into four age groups: young (average around 15 years), middle-aged (approximately 39), aged (about 62) and long-lived (82). Two additional independent replicas of 1 million unique cDNA reads from the same blood draw were analyzed for two donors (one aged 18 to 30 and one aged 80 or older). To track age-related changes in TCR beta repertoire diversity, the study relied on deep sequencing normalized with unique cDNA molecular identifiers. The study at large found these results: Estimates of total diversity based on one million sequenced T cells were considered lower bounds and underestimates. Because the CMV infection status of the donors was unknown, age-related changes in expanded clonotypes may potentially have been confounded. Compared with the aged group, the long-lived group had more naive CD4+ T cells, fewer expanded clones and increased TCR diversity, suggesting age selection. The percentage of naive T cells measured by flow cytometry correlated strongly with observed TCR beta diversity. As age increased, observed TCR beta diversity per million T cells dropped in a roughly linear way, and a significant reduction was already evident by age 40. Bulk unsorted PBMC profiling prevented conclusive comparison of naive and antigen-experienced compartments.

Systemically healthy Caucasian individuals from Russia, approximately 39 in total and aged roughly 6 to 95 years, were included as donors. Each donor gave ten milliliters of peripheral blood, collected into EDTA-treated Vacutainer tubes. PBMCs were isolated by Ficoll-Paque density-gradient centrifugation, with at least 6 million obtained per sample. Total RNA was extracted from PBMCs with Trizol reagent, with at least 5.5 micrograms obtained per sample. The percentages of naive CD45RAhigh/CD27high T cells were determined by flow cytometry on a PBMC aliquot from every donor. As for this clonotype: Its antigen is unknown. No clone much larger than this one lies a single base away; base qualities are absent.

Libraries were built with 5' RACE. Sequencing was carried out with an Illumina HiSeq 2500. A second roughly 6 to 12 cycle PCR used a sample-barcoded 5' primer and a J-beta primer mix. Each TCR beta cDNA molecule received a unique molecular identifier from a template-switch 5' adaptor carrying 12 random nucleotides. Each sample yielded at least 3 million CDR3-containing paired-end reads. The Mint cDNA synthesis kit, primed by a TRBC-specific oligonucleotide, was used to synthesize first-strand cDNA from all RNA. After uracil-DNA glycosylase treatment, a first 18-cycle PCR used universal primers M1SS and BC2_uni_R on all cDNA. The study's processing was this. Each sample was normalized by randomly selecting 1 million high-quality reads, each carrying a distinct molecular identifier. Instead of being binned into consensus sequences, reads that shared molecular identifiers were thrown out. MiTCR, with a Q25 quality threshold and the strictest error-elimination algorithm, was used for CDR3 identification, clonotype clustering and error correction. A nonparametric unseen species model with Euler transformation was used to estimate lower-bound total TCR beta diversity. The public reads were reprocessed in TCRdb via fastp at Q25 and MiXCR, keeping in-frame beta chains. Every distinct CDR3 protein forms one entry, paired with its most common genes and DNA. The V and J calls shown here were made by TCRdb, not taken from the authors' results. The sample table lists roughly 640,000 distinct CDR3 sequences, around 31% of them with a count of one. The ten top clones hold around 16% of the sample.

Looking up the germline V gene yields CDR1 MNHEY and CDR2 SVGAGI. Unmatched junction bases come to 9, with V trimmed by 4 bases and J by 8 bases. CDR3 length: 14 amino acids, cysteine to phenylalanine. Only CDR3 DNA is held: 42 bases, read in frame from base 1. Rearrangement joined TRBV6-5 to TRBJ1-2; TRBD1 fits 8 bases in the junction. The origin of this receptor is a woman older than 75 in good health. Sequenced material: blood. The CDR3 protein sequence reads: CASSFGQGFGGYTF. The nucleotides are TGTGCCAGCAGTTTCGGACAGGGCTTTGGAGGCTACACCTTC.